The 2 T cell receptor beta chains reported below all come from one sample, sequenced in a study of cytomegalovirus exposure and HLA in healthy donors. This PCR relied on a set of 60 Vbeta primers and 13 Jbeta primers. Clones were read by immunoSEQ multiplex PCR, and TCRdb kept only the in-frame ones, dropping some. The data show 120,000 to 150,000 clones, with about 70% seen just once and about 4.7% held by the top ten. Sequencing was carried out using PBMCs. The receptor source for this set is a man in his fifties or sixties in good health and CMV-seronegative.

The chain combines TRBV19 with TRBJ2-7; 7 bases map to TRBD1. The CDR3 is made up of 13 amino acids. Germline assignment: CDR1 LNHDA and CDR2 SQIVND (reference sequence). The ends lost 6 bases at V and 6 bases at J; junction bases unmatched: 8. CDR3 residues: CASSLRTGLEQYF. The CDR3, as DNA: TGTGCCAGTAGCCTTCGGACAGGACTCGAGCAGTACTTC. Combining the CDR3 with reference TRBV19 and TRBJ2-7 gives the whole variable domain DGGITQSPKYLFRKEGQNVTLSCEQNLNHDAMYWYRQDPGQGLRLIYYSQIVNDFQKGDIAEGYSVSREKKESFPLTVTSAQKNPTAFYLCASSLRTGLEQYFGPGTRLTVT.

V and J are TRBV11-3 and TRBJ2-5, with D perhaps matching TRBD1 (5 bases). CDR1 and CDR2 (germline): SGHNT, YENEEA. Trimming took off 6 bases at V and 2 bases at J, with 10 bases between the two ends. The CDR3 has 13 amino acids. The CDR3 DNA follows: TGTGCCAGCAGTTTTACAGGTCAAGAGACCCAGTACTTC. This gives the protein CASSFTGQETQYF.